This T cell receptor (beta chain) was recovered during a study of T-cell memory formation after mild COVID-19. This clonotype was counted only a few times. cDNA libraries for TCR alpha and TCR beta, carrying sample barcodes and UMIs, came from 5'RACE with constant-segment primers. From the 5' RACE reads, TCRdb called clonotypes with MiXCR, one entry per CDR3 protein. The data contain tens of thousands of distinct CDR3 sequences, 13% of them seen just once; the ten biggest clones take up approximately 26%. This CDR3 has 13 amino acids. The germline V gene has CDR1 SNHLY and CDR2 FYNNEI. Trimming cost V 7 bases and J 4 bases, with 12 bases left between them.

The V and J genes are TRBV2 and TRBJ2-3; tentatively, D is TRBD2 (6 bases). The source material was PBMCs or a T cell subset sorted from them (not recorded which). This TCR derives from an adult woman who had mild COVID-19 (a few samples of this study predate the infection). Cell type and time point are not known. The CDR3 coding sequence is TGTGCCAGCAACTACGGGGGAGCAGATACGCAGTATTTT. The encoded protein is CASNYGGADTQYF.